A single sample gave rise to the 23 T cell receptor beta chains below, sequenced in a study of blood T cell repertoires in COVID-19. The method was immunoSEQ multiplex PCR; TCRdb's version includes in-frame clones alone and lacks a portion of them. The profile shows about 220,000 clones, about 87% of them singletons. Sample: PBMCs or T cells enriched from blood (not recorded which). Receptors were obtained from a woman younger than 45 who had recovered from COVID-19.

The rearrangement uses TRBV10-2 and TRBJ1-2; the D gene is possibly TRBD1 (5 bases). This CDR3 region has 16 residues. Trimming removed 2 bases at V and 6 bases at J, with 19 bases between. Per germline, CDR1 WSHSY and CDR2 SAAADI. The CDR3 is CASSETPGLGVDGYTF. CDR3 in DNA: TGCGCCAGCAGTGAGACTCCGGGACTGGGAGTCGATGGCTACACCTTC.

This sequence joins TRBV4-1 and TRBJ1-6; D is ambiguous. In germline, CDR1 is MGHRA, CDR2 YSYEKL. V gave up 1 base and J gave up 3 bases, with 10 bases separating them. The CDR3 is 16 amino acids. CDR3 DNA: TGCGCCAGCAGCCAAGGTACGGGAGTCTATAATTCACCCCTCCACTTT. It translates to CASSQGTGVYNSPLHF.

The rearrangement joins TRBV5-6 to TRBJ2-1, with TRBD1 identical over 8 bases. The CDR3 runs to 15 residues. CDR1 SGHDT and CDR2 YYEEEE come from the germline V gene. V shed 6 bases, J shed 3 bases, and the junction held 8 bases outside the gene matches. CDR3 in amino acids: CASISWTGIYNEQFF. CDR3 nucleotides: TGTGCCAGCATCTCATGGACAGGGATCTACAATGAGCAGTTCTTC.

The rearrangement joins TRBV19 to TRBJ1-1; tentative D call: TRBD1 (5 bases). V lost 2 bases and J lost 2, with 12 bases in between. CDR1 LNHDA and CDR2 SQIVND come from the germline V gene (reference sequence). The CDR3 sequence is 15 residues long. The DNA for the CDR3 is TGTGCCAGTAGTATACAGGGAATCGGAAACACTGAAGCTTTCTTT. Translated: CASSIQGIGNTEAFF. The entire variable domain, with the rest obtained from reference TRBV19 and TRBJ1-1, is as follows: DGGITQSPKYLFRKEGQNVTLSCEQNLNHDAMYWYRQDPGQGLRLIYYSQIVNDFQKGDIAEGYSVSREKKESFPLTVTSAQKNPTAFYLCASSIQGIGNTEAFFGQGTRLTVV.

This clone was seen a few times. V usage is TRBV29-1 and J usage is TRBJ2-2, with 15 nucleotides matching TRBD2. The CDR3 contains 17 residues. Germline V gene sequence: CDR1 SQVTM, CDR2 ANQGSEA. Trimming at V came to 5 bases and at J to 0 bases, leaving 4 bases not matched to a gene. The CDR3 spells CSVRGLAGGSNTGELFF. CDR3 DNA sequence: TGCAGCGTTCGCGGACTAGCGGGGGGGTCGAACACCGGGGAGCTGTTTTTT.

The rearrangement uses TRBV4-3 and TRBJ1-2, with D hard to call. Trimming stripped 1 base from V and 3 bases from J, with 6 bases between. The germline CDR1 and CDR2 sequences are LGHNA and YSLEER. The length of the CDR3 is 13 residues. The CDR3 DNA follows: TGCGCCAGCAGCCAAGGCACAGACTATGGCTACACCTTC. Amino acid sequence: CASSQGTDYGYTF.

The rearrangement links TRBV15 to TRBJ2-7; tentative D call: TRBD2 (5 bases). The V gene's germline CDR1 is LNHNV and CDR2 YYDKDF (reference sequence). V dropped 4 bases and J dropped 3 bases, with 16 bases sitting between them. This CDR3 has 15 amino acids. CDR3 sequence (DNA): TGTGCCACCAGCACCGGGCGTGGACTTTACTACGAGCAGTACTTC. Its translation: CATSTGRGLYYEQYF.

The rearrangement joins TRBV6-6 to TRBJ1-2; D perhaps matches TRBD1 (5 bases). Trimming took off 4 bases at V and 4 bases at J, with 13 bases between the two ends. The CDR3 runs 14 residues. Germline loops: CDR1 MNHNY, CDR2 SVGAGI (reference sequence). This chain's CDR3 is CASSSLGAFYGYTF. The CDR3 bases are TGTGCCAGCAGTTCTCTAGGGGCTTTCTATGGCTACACCTTC.

This chain's CDR3 is CASSLLTLGQGNEKLFF. The CDR3 nucleotides read TGCGCCAGCAGCTTATTAACACTCGGACAGGGGAACGAAAAACTGTTTTTT. This rearrangement joins TRBV5-1 to TRBJ1-4; 9 positions agree with TRBD1. The CDR3 totals 17 residues. The germline CDR1 and CDR2 sequences are SGHRS and YFSETQ. The J segment lost 8 bases and the V segment lost 2 bases, leaving 13 bases of the junction unmatched.

The chain uses TRBV11-3 and TRBJ2-6; weak D call: TRBD1 (5 bases). Germline-derived CDR1 and CDR2 are SGHNT and YENEEA. V lost 6 bases and J lost 1, with 16 bases in between. The CDR3 totals 17 residues. The CDR3 DNA follows: TGTGCCAGCAGGGCTACAAAACCAGGGTCTGGGGCCAACGTCCTGACTTTC. It yields the protein CASRATKPGSGANVLTF.

The chain joins TRBV9 to TRBJ1-5; 9 bases align to TRBD1. In germline, CDR1 is SGDLS, CDR2 YYNGEE. The V and J ends lost 3 bases and 7 bases, in that order; junction bases with no gene match: 8. The CDR3 contains 15 residues. The CDR3 loop is CASSESRTGVQPQHF. CDR3 nucleotide sequence: TGTGCCAGCAGCGAATCCCGGACAGGGGTGCAGCCCCAGCATTTT.

The rearrangement links TRBV3-1 (or the pseudogene TRBV3-2) to TRBJ2-5; 10 bases fit TRBD2. Germline values: CDR1 LGHDT, CDR2 YNNKEL (reference sequence). The CDR3 consists of 18 residues. V lost 3 bases, J lost 5 bases, and 15 bases stayed unmatched. CDR3 in DNA: TGTGCCAGCAGCCAGGACCTGTCGCAGCGGGGGGGCTGGGAGACCCAGTACTTC. Translated: CASSQDLSQRGGWETQYF.

The chain is built from TRBV6-5 and TRBJ1-6; 7 positions agree with TRBD1. This CDR3 is 15 amino acids long. Germline lookup yields CDR1 MNHEY and CDR2 SVGAGI. Unmatched junction bases numbered 4, after V lost 2 bases and J lost 6 bases. CDR3 bases: TGTGCCAGCAGTTACCAGGGACAGACTAATTCACCCCTCCACTTT. It specifies CASSYQGQTNSPLHF.

The genes are TRBV2 and TRBJ1-2; D gene uncertain. Trimming cost V 6 bases and J 4 bases, with 12 bases left between them. The CDR3 consists of 13 residues. Germline V gene data show CDR1 as SNHLY and CDR2 as FYNNEI. The CDR3: CASRSLQVYGYTF. CDR3 nucleotide sequence: TGTGCCAGCAGATCCCTCCAGGTCTATGGCTACACCTTC.

This clone is a singleton in its sample. The chain links TRBV7-2 to TRBJ2-2, with 8 bases aligning to TRBD2. Germline V gene lookup returns CDR1 SGHTA and CDR2 FQGNSA. The CDR3 is 16 amino acids. V lost 3 bases, J lost 3 bases, and 6 bases stayed unmatched. In DNA, the CDR3 is TGTGCCAGCAGCTTTAGCGGGACCTTAGACACCGGGGAGCTGTTTTTT. Its protein product is CASSFSGTLDTGELFF.

V is TRBV7-2 and J is TRBJ1-4, with D possibly matching TRBD1 (5 bases). This CDR3 region has 15 residues. Germline-derived CDR1 and CDR2 are SGHTA and FQGNSA. V dropped 5 bases and J dropped 8 bases, with 18 bases sitting between them. The CDR3 nucleotides are TGTGCCAGCAGCCAACAAGGGGCTAGGGGAGAAAAACTGTTTTTT. Encoded protein: CASSQQGARGEKLFF.

This chain connects TRBV6-1 to TRBJ2-7, with TRBD1 identical over 7 bases. Germline loops: CDR1 MNHNS, CDR2 SASEGT. V gave up 2 bases and J gave up 4 bases; unmatched junction bases: 8. This CDR3 has 15 residues. The CDR3 DNA reads TGTGCCAGCAGTGAATTTAGGGGGCCTAAGTACGAGCAGTACTTC. Amino acids: CASSEFRGPKYEQYF.

The chain couples TRBV5-1 to TRBJ2-1, with TRBD2 identical over 7 bases. The CDR3 runs 16 residues. The junction had 9 bases not matched to a gene; V was cut back by 5 bases and J by 1 base. Germline V gene data show CDR1 as SGHRS and CDR2 as YFSETQ. CDR3 residues: CASREGAGLSYNEQFF. For the CDR3, the DNA is TGCGCCAGCAGAGAGGGAGCGGGACTTTCCTACAATGAGCAGTTCTTC.

The V gene is TRBV12-5, the J gene TRBJ1-5; 7 nucleotides line up with TRBD1. CDR1 is LGHNT, CDR2 FRNRAP, per germline. The CDR3 consists of 18 residues. J gave up 8 bases and V 0 bases, and 16 bases lay outside the gene matches. CDR3 in amino acids: CASGLVLTGTDFKEPQHF. CDR3 coding DNA: TGTGCTAGTGGTTTGGTACTTACCGGGACAGATTTTAAGGAGCCCCAGCATTTT.

Turning to this clone: One end of the junction fails to match germline, which may point to a read error. The CDR3 protein is CASSLDRETEAFF. CDR3 in DNA: TGTGCTAGCAGCTTGGACAGGGAGACTGAAGCTTTCTTT. The chain is built from TRBV7-7 and TRBJ1-1; 8 bases agree with TRBD1. The CDR3 spans 13 residues. Germline CDR1 is SSHAT and CDR2 is FNYEAQ (reference sequence).

This chain uses TRBV7-9 with TRBJ2-3, with D maybe TRBD2 (6 bases). V shed 5 bases and J shed 0 bases, with 12 bases lying between them. In germline, CDR1 is SEHNR, CDR2 FQNEAQ (reference sequence). The CDR3 totals 15 residues. Here the CDR3 reads CASSPRDSSTDTQYF. DNA for the CDR3: TGTGCCAGCAGCCCTCGGGACTCGAGCACAGATACGCAGTATTTT.

The rearrangement uses TRBV7-3 and TRBJ2-3; 8 nucleotides align to TRBD2. This CDR3 is 17 amino acids long. Per the germline V gene, CDR1 is SGHTA and CDR2 is FQGTGA. V gave up 1 base and J gave up 1 base; unmatched junction bases: 7. CDR3 sequence: CASSLIGPGGGTDTQYF. Written as DNA, the CDR3 is TGTGCCAGCAGCTTAATAGGTCCGGGAGGGGGCACAGATACGCAGTATTTT.

The J gene is TRBJ2-7, the V gene TRBV4-1, with 11 bases fitting TRBD1. Trimming cost V 4 bases and J 2 bases; bases outside gene matches: 4. This CDR3 is built from 15 residues. Germline-derived CDR1 and CDR2 are MGHRA and YSYEKL. The CDR3 DNA reads TGCGCCAGCAGCCGCCCGGGACAGGGGGCCTACGAGCAGTACTTC. Its translation: CASSRPGQGAYEQYF.